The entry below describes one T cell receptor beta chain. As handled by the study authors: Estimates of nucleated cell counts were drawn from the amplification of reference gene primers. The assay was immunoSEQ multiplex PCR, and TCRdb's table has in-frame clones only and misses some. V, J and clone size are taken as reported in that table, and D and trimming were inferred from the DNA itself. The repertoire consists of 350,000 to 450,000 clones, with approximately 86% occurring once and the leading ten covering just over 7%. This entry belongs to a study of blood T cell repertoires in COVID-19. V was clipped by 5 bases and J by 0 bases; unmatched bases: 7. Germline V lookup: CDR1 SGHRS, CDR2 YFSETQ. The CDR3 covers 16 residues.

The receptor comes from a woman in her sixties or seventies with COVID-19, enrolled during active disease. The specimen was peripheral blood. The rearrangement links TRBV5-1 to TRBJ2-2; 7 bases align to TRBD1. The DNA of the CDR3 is TGCGCCAGCAGTCTGTCGACAGGGACGAACACCGGGGAGCTGTTTTTT. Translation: CASSLSTGTNTGELFF.